This T cell receptor (beta chain) appears in the sequencing data of a study of blood T cell repertoires in COVID-19. About the research overall: COVID-19 samples, acute and convalescent, were from the United States, Italy and Spain.

Clones were sequenced by immunoSEQ multiplex PCR, and TCRdb holds only the in-frame ones, with some missing. The sample includes under 200,000 clones, over 60% of them seen just once. This CDR3 comprises 15 residues. Germline V gene sequence: CDR1 KGHSH, CDR2 LQKENI. V lost 3 bases, J lost 7 bases, and 16 bases lay in between. What was sequenced was peripheral blood. This TCR derives from a man aged 55-75 years with acute or convalescent COVID-19. The chain recombines TRBV18 with TRBJ1-5; TRBD1 might be the D (5 bases). The CDR3 region is CASSPLGTSIQPQHF. The CDR3 nucleotides read TGTGCCAGCTCACCTCTCGGGACTTCCATACAGCCCCAGCATTTT.